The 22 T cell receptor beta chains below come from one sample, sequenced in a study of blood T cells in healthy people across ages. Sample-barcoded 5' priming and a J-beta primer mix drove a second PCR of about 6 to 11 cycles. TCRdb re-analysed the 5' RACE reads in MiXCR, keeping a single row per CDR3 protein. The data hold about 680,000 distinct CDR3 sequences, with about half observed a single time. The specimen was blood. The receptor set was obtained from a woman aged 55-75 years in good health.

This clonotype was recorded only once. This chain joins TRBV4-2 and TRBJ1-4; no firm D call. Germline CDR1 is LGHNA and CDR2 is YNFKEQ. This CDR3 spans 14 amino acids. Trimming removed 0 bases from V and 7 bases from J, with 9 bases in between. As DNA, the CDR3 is TGTGCCAGCAGCCAAGATGCGGAAAGTGAAAAACTGTTTTTT. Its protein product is CASSQDAESEKLFF.

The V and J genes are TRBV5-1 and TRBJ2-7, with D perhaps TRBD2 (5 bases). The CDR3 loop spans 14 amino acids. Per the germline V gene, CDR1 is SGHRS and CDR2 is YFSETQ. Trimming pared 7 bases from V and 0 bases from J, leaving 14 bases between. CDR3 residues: CASRPAASSYEQYF. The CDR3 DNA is TGCGCCAGCCGTCCAGCGGCCTCCTCCTACGAGCAGTACTTC. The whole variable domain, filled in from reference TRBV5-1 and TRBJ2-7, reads KAGVTQTPRYLIKTRGQQVTLSCSPISGHRSVSWYQQTPGQGLQFLFEYFSETQRNKGNFPGRFSGRQFSNSRSEMNVSTLELGDSALYLCASRPAASSYEQYFGPGTRLTVT.

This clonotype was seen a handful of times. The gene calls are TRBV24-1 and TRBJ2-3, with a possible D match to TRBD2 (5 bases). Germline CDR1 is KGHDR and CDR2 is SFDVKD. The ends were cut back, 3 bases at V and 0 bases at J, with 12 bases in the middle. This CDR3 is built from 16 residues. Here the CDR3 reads CATSDADPGSTDTQYF. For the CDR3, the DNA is TGTGCCACCAGTGATGCCGACCCGGGGAGCACAGATACGCAGTATTTT.

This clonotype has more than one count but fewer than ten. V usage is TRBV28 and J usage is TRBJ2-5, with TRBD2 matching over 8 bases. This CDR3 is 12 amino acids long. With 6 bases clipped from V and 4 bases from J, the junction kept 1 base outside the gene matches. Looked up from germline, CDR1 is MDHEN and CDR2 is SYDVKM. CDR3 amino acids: CASSGLAETQYF. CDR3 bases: TGTGCCAGCAGCGGACTAGCAGAGACCCAGTACTTC.

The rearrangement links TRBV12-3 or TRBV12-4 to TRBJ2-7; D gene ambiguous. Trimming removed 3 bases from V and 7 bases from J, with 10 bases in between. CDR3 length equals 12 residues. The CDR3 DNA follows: TGTGCCAGCAGTTTTTCGCCCAGGGAGCAGTACTTC. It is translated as CASSFSPREQYF.

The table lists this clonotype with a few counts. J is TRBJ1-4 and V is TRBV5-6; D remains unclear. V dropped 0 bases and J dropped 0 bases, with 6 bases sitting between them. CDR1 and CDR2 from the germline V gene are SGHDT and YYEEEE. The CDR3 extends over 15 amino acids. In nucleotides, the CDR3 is TGTGCCAGCAGCTTGGGGATGGCAACTAATGAAAAACTGTTTTTT. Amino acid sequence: CASSLGMATNEKLFF.

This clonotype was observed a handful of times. CDR3 amino acids: CASSPNSVNEQFF. The CDR3, as DNA: TGTGCCAGCAGCCCCAATAGCGTGAATGAGCAGTTCTTC. V and J are TRBV7-2 and TRBJ2-1, with a weak D call TRBD2 (5 bases). The V and J ends lost 5 bases and 7 bases respectively, with 12 bases between them. Germline V gives CDR1 SGHTA, CDR2 FQGNSA. The length of the CDR3 is 13 residues.

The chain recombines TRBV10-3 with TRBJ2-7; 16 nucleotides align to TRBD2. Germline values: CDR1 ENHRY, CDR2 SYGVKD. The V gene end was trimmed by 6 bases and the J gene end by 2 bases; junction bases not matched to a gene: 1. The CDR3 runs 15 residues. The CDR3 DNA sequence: TGTGCCATCAGGGGGACTAGCGGGAGGGCCTACGAGCAGTACTTC. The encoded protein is CAIRGTSGRAYEQYF.

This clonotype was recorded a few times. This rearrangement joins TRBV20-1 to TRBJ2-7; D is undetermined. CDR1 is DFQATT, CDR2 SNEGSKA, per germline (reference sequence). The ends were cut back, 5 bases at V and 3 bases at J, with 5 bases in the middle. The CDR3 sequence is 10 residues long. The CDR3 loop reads CSALRYEQYF. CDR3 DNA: TGCAGTGCTCTCCGCTACGAGCAGTACTTC.

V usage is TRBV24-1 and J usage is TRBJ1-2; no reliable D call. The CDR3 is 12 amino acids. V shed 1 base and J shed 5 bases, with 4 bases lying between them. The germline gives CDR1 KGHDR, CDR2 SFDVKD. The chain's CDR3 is CATSDFQYGYTF. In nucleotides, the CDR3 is TGTGCCACCAGTGATTTTCAGTATGGCTACACCTTC.

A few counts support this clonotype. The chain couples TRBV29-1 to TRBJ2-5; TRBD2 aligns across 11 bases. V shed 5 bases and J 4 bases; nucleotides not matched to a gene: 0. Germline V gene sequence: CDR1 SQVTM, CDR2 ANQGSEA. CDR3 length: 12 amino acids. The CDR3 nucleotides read TGCAGCGTTCTAGCGGGAGGAGAGACCCAGTACTTC. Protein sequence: CSVLAGGETQYF.

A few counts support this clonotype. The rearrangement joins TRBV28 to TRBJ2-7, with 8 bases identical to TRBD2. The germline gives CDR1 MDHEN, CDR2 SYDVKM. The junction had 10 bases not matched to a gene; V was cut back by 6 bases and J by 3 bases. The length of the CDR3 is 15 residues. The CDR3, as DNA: TGTGCCAGCAGCACTACTAGCGGACACTACTACGAGCAGTACTTC. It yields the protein CASSTTSGHYYEQYF.

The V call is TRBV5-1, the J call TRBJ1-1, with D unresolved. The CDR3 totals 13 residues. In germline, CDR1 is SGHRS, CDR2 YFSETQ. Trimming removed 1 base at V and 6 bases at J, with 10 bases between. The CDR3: CASSLLGYAEAFF. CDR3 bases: TGCGCCAGCAGCTTGTTGGGGTACGCTGAAGCTTTCTTT.

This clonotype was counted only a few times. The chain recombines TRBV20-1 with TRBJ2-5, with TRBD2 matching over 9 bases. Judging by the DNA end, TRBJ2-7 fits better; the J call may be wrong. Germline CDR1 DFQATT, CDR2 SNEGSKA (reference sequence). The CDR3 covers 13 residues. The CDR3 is CSARLAEGYEQYF. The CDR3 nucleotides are TGCAGTGCCAGACTAGCGGAAGGCTACGAGCAGTACTTC.

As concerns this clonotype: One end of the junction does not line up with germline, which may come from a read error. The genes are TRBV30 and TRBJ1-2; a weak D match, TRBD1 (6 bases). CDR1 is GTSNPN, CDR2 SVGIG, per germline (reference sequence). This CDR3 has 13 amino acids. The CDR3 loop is CTWSGRGNYGYTF. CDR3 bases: TGTACCTGGAGTGGCAGGGGCAACTATGGCTACACCTTC.

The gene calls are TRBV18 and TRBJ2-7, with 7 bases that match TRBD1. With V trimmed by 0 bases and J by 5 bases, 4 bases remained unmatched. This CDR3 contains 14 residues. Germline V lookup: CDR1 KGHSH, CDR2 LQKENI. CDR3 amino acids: CASSPPTGFHEQYF. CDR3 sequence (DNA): TGTGCCAGCTCACCACCGACAGGGTTCCACGAGCAGTACTTC. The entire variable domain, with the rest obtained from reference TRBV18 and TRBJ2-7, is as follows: NAGVMQNPRHLVRRRGQEARLRCSPMKGHSHVYWYRQLPEEGLKFMVYLQKENIIDESGMPKERFSAEFPKEGPSILRIQQVVRGDSAAYFCASSPPTGFHEQYFGPGTRLTVT.

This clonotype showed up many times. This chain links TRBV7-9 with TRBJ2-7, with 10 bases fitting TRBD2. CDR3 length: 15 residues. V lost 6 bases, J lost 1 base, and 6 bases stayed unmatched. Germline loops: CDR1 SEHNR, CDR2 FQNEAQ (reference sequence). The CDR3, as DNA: TGTGCCAGCAGTTCCTGGACTAGCGGATCCTACGAGCAGTACTTC. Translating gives CASSSWTSGSYEQYF.

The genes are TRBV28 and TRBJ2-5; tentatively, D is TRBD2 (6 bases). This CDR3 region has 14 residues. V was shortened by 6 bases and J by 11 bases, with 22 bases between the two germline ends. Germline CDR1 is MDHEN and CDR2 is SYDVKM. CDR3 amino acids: CASSQRDFGREQYF. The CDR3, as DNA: TGTGCCAGCAGCCAAAGGGACTTCGGCCGGGAGCAGTACTTC.

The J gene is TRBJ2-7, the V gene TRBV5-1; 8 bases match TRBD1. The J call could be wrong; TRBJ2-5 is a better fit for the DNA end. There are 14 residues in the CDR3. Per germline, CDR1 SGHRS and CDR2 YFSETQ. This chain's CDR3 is CASTRQGRRETQYF. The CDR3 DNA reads TGCGCCAGCACCAGACAGGGGAGGAGGGAGACCCAGTACTTC.

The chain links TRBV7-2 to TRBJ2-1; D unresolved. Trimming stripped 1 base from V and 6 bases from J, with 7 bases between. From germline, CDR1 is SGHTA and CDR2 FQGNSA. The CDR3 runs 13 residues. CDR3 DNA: TGTGCCAGCAGCTTAGGTCGGATCAATGAGCAGTTCTTC. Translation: CASSLGRINEQFF.

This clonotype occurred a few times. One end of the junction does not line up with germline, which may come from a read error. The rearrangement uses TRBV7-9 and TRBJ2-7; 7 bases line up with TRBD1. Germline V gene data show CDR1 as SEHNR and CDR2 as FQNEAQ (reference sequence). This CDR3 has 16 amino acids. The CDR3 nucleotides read TGTGCCGGCAGCCCTAGTCAGGGGGAGAACATTGATGAGCAGTACTTC. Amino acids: CAGSPSQGENIDEQYF.

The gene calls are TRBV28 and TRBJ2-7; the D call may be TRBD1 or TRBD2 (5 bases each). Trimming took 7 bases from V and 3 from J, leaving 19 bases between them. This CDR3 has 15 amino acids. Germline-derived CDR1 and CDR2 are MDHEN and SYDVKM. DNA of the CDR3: TGTGCCAGCATGACTCCCTGGGGACGGCACTACGAGCAGTACTTC. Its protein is CASMTPWGRHYEQYF.